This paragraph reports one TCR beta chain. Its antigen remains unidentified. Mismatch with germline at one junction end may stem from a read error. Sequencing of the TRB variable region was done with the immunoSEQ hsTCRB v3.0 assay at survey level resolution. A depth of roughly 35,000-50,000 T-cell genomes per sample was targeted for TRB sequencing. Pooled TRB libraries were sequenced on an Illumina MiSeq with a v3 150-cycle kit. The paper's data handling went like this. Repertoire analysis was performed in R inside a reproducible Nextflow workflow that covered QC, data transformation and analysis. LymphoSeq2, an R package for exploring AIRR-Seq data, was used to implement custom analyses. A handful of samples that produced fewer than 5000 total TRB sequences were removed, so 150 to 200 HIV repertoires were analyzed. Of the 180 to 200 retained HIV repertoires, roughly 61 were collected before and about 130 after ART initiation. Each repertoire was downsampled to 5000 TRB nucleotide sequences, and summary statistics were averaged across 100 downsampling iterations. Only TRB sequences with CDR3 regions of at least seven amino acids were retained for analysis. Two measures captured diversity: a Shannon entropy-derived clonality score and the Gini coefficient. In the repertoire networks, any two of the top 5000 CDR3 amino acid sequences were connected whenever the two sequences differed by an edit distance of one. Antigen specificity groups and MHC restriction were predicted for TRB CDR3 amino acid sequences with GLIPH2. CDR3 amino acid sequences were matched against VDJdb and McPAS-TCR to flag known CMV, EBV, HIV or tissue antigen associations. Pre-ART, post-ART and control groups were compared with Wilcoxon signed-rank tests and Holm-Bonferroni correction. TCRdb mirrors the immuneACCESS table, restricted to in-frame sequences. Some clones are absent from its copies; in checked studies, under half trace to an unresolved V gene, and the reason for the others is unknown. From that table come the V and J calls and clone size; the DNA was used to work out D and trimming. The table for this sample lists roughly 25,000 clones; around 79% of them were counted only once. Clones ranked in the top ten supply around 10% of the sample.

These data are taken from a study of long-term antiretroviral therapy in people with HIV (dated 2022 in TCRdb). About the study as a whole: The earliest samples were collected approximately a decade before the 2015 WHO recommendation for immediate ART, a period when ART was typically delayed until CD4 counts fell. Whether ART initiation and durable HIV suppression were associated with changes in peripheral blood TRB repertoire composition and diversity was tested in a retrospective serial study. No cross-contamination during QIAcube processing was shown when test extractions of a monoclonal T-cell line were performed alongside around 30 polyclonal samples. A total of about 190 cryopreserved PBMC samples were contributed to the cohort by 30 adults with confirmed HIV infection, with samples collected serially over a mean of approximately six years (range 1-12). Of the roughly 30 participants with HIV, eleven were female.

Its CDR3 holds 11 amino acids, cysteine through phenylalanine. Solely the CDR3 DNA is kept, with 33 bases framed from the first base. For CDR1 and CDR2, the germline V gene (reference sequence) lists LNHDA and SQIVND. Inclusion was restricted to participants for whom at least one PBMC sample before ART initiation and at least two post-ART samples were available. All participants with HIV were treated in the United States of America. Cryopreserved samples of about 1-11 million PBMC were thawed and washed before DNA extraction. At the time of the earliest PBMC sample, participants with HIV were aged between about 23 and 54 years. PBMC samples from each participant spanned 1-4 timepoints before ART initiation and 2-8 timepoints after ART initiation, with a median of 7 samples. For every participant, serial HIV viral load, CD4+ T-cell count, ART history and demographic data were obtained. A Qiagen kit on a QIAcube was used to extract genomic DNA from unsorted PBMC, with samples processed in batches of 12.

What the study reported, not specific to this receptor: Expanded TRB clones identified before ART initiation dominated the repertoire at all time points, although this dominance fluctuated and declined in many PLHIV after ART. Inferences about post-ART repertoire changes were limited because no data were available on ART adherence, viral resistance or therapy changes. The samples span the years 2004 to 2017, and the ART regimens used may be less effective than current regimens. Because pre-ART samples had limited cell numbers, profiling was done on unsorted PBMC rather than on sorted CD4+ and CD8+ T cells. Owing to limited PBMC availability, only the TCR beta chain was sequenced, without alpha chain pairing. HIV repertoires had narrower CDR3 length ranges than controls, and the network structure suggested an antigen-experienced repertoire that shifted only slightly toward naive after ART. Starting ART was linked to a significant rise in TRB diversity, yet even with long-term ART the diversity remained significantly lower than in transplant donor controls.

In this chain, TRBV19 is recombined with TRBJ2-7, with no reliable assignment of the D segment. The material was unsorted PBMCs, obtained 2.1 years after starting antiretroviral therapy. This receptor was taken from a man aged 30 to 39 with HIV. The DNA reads TGTGTCAGTAGTACCCATTACGAGCAGTACTTC. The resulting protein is CVSSTHYEQYF.